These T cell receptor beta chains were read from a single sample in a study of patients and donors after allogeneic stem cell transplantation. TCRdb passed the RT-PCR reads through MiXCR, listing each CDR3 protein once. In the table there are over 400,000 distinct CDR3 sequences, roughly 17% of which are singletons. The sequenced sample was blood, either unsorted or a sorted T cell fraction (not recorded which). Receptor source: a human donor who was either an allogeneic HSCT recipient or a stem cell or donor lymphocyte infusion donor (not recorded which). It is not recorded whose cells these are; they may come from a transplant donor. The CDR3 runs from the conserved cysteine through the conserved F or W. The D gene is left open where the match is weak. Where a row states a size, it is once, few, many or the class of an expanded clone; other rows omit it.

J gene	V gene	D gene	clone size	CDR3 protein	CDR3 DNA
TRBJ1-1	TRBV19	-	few	CASSIGTTEAFF	TGTGCCAGTAGTATCGGGACGACTGAAGCTTTCTTT
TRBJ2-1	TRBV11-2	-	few	CASSRRGASSYNEQFF	TGTGCCAGCAGCCGACGGGGGGCAAGCTCCTACAATGAGCAGTTCTTC
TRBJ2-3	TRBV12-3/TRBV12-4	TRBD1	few	CASRGRRGPTDTQYF	TGTGCCAGCAGGGGTCGCAGGGGGCCCACAGATACGCAGTATTTT
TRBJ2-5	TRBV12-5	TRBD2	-	CASGLARSGNRYF	TGTGCTAGTGGTTTAGCCCGTAGCGGGAACCGGTACTTC
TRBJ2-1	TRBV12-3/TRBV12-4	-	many	CASSLKGRQFF	TGTGCCAGCAGTTTAAAGGGGCGGCAGTTCTTC
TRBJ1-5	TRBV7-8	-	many	CASSLASRGNQPQHF	TGTGCCAGCAGCTTAGCAAGTAGGGGTAATCAGCCCCAGCATTTT
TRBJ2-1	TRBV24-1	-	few	CATSDSSTGLDEQFF	TGTGCCACCAGTGATTCCTCTACAGGGTTGGATGAGCAGTTCTTC
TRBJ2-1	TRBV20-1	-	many	CSAKGSLNEQFF	TGCAGTGCCAAGGGGTCCCTCAATGAGCAGTTCTTC
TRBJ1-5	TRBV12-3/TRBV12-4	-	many	CASTNIPEPQHF	TGTGCCAGCACTAATATACCCGAGCCCCAGCATTTT
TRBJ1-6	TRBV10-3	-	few	CASGTPKGGSYNSPLHF	TGTGCCTCCGGGACACCCAAGGGGGGCTCCTATAATTCACCCCTCCACTTT
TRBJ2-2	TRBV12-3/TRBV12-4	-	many	CASSLGGKRAGELFF	TGTGCCAGCAGTTTAGGGGGAAAGCGAGCCGGGGAGCTGTTTTTT
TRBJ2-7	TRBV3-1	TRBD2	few	CASSRTGGTSDYEQYF	TGTGCCAGCAGCCGCACTGGGGGGACTAGCGATTACGAGCAGTACTTC
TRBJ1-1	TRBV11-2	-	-	CASSLRRGTAANSHMNTEAFF	TGTGCCAGCAGCCTCCGGCGGGGAACCGCCGCAAACTCCCATATGAACACTGAAGCTTTCTTT
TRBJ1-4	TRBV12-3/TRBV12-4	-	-	CASSLVRGREKLFF	TGTGCCAGCAGTTTAGTCAGGGGCCGTGAAAAACTGTTTTTT
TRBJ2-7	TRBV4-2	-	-	CASSQATVDEQYF	TGTGCCAGCAGCCAAGCGACCGTGGACGAGCAGTACTTC
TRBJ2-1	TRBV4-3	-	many	CASSQEFQRYNEQFF	TGCGCCAGCAGCCAAGAATTCCAGCGATACAATGAGCAGTTCTTC
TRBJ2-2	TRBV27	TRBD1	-	CASSLSTYRDRDTGELFF	TGTGCCAGCAGTTTGTCGACGTATCGGGACAGGGACACCGGGGAGCTGTTTTTT
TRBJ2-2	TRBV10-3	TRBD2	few	CATRTGDYWEIAGELFF	TGTGCCACTAGGACGGGGGACTATTGGGAAATCGCCGGGGAGCTGTTTTTT
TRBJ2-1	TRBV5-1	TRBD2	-	CASVELTSGRGEQFF	TGCGCCAGCGTCGAATTGACTAGCGGGAGGGGTGAGCAGTTCTTC
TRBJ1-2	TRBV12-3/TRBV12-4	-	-	CASSGEGYTF	TGTGCCAGCAGCGGGGAAGGCTACACCTTC
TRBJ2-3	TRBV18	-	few	CASSPRGPSPDTQYF	TGTGCCAGCTCACCACGGGGACCCTCTCCAGATACGCAGTATTTT
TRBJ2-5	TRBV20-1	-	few	CSARGPGNKETQYF	TGCAGTGCTAGGGGGCCGGGAAATAAAGAGACCCAGTACTTC
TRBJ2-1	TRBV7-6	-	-	CASSLGGPVGTHYNEQFF	TGTGCCAGCAGCTTAGGAGGGCCGGTGGGGACTCATTACAATGAGCAGTTCTTC
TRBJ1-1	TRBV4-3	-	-	CASSIGQGSTEAFF	TGCGCCAGCAGTATCGGGCAGGGGAGCACTGAAGCTTTCTTT
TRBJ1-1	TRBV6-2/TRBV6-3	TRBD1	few	CASTRGGYEAFF	TGTGCCAGCACCAGGGGGGGATATGAAGCTTTCTTT
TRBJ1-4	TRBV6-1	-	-	CASSRKGRGAGEKLFF	TGTGCCAGCAGCCGCAAGGGGCGGGGAGCGGGTGAAAAACTGTTTTTT
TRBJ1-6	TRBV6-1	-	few	CASSEVTGPSSYNSPLHF	TGTGCCAGCAGTGAAGTTACAGGTCCAAGCTCCTATAATTCACCCCTCCACTTT
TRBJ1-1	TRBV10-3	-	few	CAISPTGKSEAFF	TGTGCCATCAGTCCTACAGGGAAATCTGAAGCTTTCTTT
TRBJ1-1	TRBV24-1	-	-	CATSDWNREKNTEAFF	TGTGCCACCAGTGATTGGAACAGGGAGAAAAACACTGAAGCTTTCTTT
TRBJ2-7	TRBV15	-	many	CATSRPDTTYEQYF	TGTGCCACCAGCAGGCCAGACACCACCTACGAGCAGTACTTC
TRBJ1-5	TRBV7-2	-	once	CASTLRRDQPQHF	TGTGCCAGCACCCTCAGGAGAGACCAGCCCCAGCATTTT
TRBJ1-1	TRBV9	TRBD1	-	CASSVGDLGQENTEAFF	TGTGCCAGCAGCGTAGGGGATTTAGGACAGGAGAACACTGAAGCTTTCTTT
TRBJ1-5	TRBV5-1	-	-	CASSFGAGGNQPQHF	TGCGCCAGCAGCTTTGGGGCAGGAGGTAATCAGCCCCAGCATTTT
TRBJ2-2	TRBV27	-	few	CASTSRWGVTGELFF	TGTGCCAGTACCAGCAGGTGGGGGGTAACCGGGGAGCTGTTTTTT
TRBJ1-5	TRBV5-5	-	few	CASSLALAGRANQPQHF	TGTGCCAGCAGCTTGGCCCTGGCAGGGAGGGCGAATCAGCCCCAGCATTTT
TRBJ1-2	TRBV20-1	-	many	CSARDLGRAGYTF	TGCAGTGCTAGAGATTTGGGGCGGGCTGGCTACACCTTC
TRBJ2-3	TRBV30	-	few	CAWSVRGFSSDTQYF	TGTGCCTGGAGTGTACGGGGCTTTAGTTCAGATACGCAGTATTTT
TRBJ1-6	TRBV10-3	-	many	CAISPTGTDNSPLHF	TGTGCCATCAGTCCTACCGGGACGGATAATTCACCCCTCCACTTT
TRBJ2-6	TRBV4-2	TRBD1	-	CASSQATGTGNFGANVLTF	TGTGCCAGCAGCCAAGCAACCGGGACAGGTAACTTTGGGGCCAACGTCCTGACTTTC
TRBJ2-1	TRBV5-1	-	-	CASSPNLYNEQFF	TGCGCCAGCAGCCCGAACCTCTACAATGAGCAGTTCTTC
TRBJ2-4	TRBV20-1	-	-	CSARDDEGKNIQYF	TGCAGTGCTAGAGATGATGAAGGCAAAAACATTCAGTACTTC
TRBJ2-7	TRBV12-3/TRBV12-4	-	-	CASSLRGGYEQYF	TGTGCCAGCAGTCTTAGAGGGGGCTACGAGCAGTACTTC
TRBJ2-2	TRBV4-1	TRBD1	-	CASSHPGTGKFPGELFF	TGCGCCAGCAGCCATCCCGGGACAGGGAAGTTCCCCGGGGAGCTGTTTTTT
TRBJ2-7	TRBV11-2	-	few	CASSANPRDPYEQYF	TGTGCCAGCAGCGCCAACCCCAGGGACCCCTACGAGCAGTACTTC
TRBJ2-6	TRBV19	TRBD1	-	CASSSLDRGLSGANVLTF	TGTGCCAGTAGTAGTCTGGACAGGGGCCTCTCTGGGGCCAACGTCCTGACTTTC
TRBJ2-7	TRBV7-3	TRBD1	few	CASSLTGPEQYF	TGTGCCAGCAGCCTGACAGGGCCCGAGCAGTACTTC
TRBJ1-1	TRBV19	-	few	CASSTHRTRGTEAFF	TGTGCCAGTAGTACTCACCGGACGAGAGGCACTGAAGCTTTCTTT
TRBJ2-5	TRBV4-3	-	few	CASSRGGGSGETQYF	TGCGCCAGCAGCCGGGGAGGGGGGTCTGGAGAGACCCAGTACTTC
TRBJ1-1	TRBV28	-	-	CATRTSANTEAFF	TGTGCCACCCGGACGTCAGCGAACACTGAAGCTTTCTTT
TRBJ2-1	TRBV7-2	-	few	CASSFHLGLRDRNEQFF	TGTGCCAGCAGCTTTCACTTGGGACTCCGGGACCGCAACGAGCAGTTCTTC
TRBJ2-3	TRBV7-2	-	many	CASSQAGHRTDTQYF	TGTGCCAGCAGCCAAGCGGGACATCGCACAGATACGCAGTATTTT
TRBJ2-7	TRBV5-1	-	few	CASSGGRASYEQYF	TGCGCCAGCAGCGGGGGGCGGGCCTCCTACGAGCAGTACTTC
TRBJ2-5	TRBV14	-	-	CASSPRLGGSETQYF	TGTGCCAGCAGCCCCAGACTAGGGGGGTCCGAGACCCAGTACTTC
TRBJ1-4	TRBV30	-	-	CAWRSRTVWRSSEKLFF	TGTGCCTGGAGATCCCGCACGGTGTGGAGGTCCTCTGAAAAACTGTTTTTT
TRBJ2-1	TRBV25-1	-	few	CASSEPRDSYNEQFF	TGTGCCAGCAGTGAGCCCAGGGATTCCTACAATGAGCAGTTCTTC